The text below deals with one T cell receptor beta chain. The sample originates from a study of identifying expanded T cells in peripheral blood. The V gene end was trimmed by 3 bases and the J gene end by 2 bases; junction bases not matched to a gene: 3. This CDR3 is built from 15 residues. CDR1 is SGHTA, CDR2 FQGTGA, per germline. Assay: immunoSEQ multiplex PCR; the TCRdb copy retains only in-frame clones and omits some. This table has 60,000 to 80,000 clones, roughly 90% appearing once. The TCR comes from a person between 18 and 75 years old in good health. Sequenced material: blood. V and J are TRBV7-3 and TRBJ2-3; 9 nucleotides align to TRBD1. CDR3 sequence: CASSLDRGDTDTQYF. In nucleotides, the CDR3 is TGTGCCAGCAGCTTGGACAGGGGAGACACAGATACGCAGTATTTT.